Detailed here is one T cell receptor (beta chain). Antigen: not known. Genomic DNA was the PCR template. Amplification of the beta chain CDR3 used 30 forward and 13 reverse multiplex primers. Using its own MiXCR run on the multiplex PCR reads, TCRdb lists one record per CDR3 protein. The repertoire includes fewer than 300,000 distinct CDR3 sequences, around 47% of them detected once, and roughly an eighth sits in the top ten. This specimen belongs to a study of type 1 and type 2 diabetes patients. About the study: Samples came from type 1 diabetic, type 2 diabetic or nondiabetic people, recruited in China.

Study-level findings and limits: With limited T2D and control samples, some T1D-only expanded clones may not be T1D-specific.

The source of this sequence is a man aged 18 to 30 with type 2 diabetes. The sample was peripheral blood mononuclear cells (PBMCs).

CDR3 protein: CASSPAGLDGEQFF. The CDR3 DNA reads as TGTGCCAGCAGCCCGGCGGGTTTAGACGGTGAGCAGTTCTTC. This chain joins TRBV7-3 and TRBJ2-1; possible D gene TRBD2, 5 bases. With 5 bases removed from V and 9 bases from J, the gap between germline ends came to 17 bases. Germline V gene data show CDR1 as SGHTA and CDR2 as FQGTGA. The CDR3 loop spans 14 amino acids. The complete variable domain, with remaining parts taken from reference TRBV7-3 and TRBJ2-1, reads GAGVSQTPSNKVTEKGKYVELRCDPISGHTALYWYRQSLGQGPEFLIYFQGTGAADDSGLPNDRFFAVRPEGSVSTLKIQRTERGDSAVYLCASSPAGLDGEQFFGPGTRLTVL.